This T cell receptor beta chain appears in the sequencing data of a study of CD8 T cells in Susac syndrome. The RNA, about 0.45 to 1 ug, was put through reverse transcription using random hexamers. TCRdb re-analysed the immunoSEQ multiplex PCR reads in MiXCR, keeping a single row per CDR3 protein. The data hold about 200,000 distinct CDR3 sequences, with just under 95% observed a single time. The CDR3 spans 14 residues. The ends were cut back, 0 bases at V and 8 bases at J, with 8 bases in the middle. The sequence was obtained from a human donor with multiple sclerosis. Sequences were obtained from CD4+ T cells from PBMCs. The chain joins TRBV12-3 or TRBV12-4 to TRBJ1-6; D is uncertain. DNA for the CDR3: TGTGCCAGCAGTTTAGCTGAGGGCTATTCACCCCTCCACTTT. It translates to CASSLAEGYSPLHF.